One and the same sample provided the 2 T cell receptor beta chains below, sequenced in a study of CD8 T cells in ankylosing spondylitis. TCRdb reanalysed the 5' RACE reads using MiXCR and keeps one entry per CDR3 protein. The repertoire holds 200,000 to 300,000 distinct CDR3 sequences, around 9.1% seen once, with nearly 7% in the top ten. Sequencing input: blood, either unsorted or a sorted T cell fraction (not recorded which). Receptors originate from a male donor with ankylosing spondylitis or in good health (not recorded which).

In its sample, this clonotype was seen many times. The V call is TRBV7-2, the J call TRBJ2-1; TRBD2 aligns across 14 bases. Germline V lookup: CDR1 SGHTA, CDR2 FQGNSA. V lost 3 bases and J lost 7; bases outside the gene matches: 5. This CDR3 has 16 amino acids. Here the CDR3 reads CASSFSRLAGGNEQFF. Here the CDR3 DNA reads TGTGCCAGCAGCTTCAGCAGACTAGCGGGAGGGAATGAGCAGTTCTTC.

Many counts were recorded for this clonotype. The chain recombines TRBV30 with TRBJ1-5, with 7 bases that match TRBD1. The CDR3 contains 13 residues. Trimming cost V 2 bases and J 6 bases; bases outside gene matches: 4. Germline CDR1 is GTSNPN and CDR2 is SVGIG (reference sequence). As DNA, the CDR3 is TGTGCCTGGAGTCGGCAGGGGGGTCAGCCCCAGCATTTT. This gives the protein CAWSRQGGQPQHF.